Below, 24 T cell receptor beta chains from the same sample are listed, as sequenced in a study of CD8 T cells in Susac syndrome. Reverse transcription of about 0.45 to 1 ug RNA was performed with random hexamers. TCRdb used MiXCR to reprocess the immunoSEQ multiplex PCR reads, holding one entry per CDR3 protein. Of 70,000 to 100,000 distinct CDR3 sequences in the sample, 95% to 97% were seen once. The sample comprised CD8+ T cells from PBMCs. The receptors were gathered from a human donor with Susac syndrome.

The chain recombines TRBV2 with TRBJ2-1; 10 bases line up with TRBD2. Germline-derived CDR1 and CDR2 are SNHLY and FYNNEI. CDR3 size: 16 residues. V dropped 5 bases and J dropped 2; count of bases not matched to a gene: 6. CDR3 nucleotide sequence: TGTGCCAGCAGTCTAGCGGGAGCGTCAACCTACAATGAGCAGTTCTTC. This gives the protein CASSLAGASTYNEQFF.

V is TRBV7-8 and J is TRBJ2-2, with a tentative D call TRBD2 (7 bases). Trimming took off 2 bases at V and 5 bases at J, with 15 bases between the two ends. The V gene's germline CDR1 is SGHVS and CDR2 FQNEAQ. This CDR3 comprises 16 residues. The CDR3 bases are TGTGCCAGCAGCTTATCTGGAGGGAGGGGGACCGGGGAGCTGTTTTTT. Encoded protein: CASSLSGGRGTGELFF.

The V gene is TRBV6-5, the J gene TRBJ2-1; 12 positions agree with TRBD2. Losses at the gene ends were 4 bases for V and 8 bases for J; bases not matched to a gene: 12. Germline CDR1 reads MNHEY; CDR2 reads SVGAGI. The CDR3 length is 17 residues. The CDR3, as DNA: TGTGCCAGCAGTTTCGGGGCCACTAGCGGGAGGACCCATGAGCAGTTCTTC. The encoded protein is CASSFGATSGRTHEQFF.

The chain recombines TRBV21-1 with TRBJ2-1; the DNA was not compared with TRBD1, the D call given in the table. TRBV21-1 is flagged as a pseudogene. The CDR3 runs 13 residues. Written as DNA, the CDR3 is TGTGCCAGGACAGAGTCCTCCTACAATGAGCAGTTCTTC. This encodes CARTESSYNEQFF.

This chain joins TRBV9 and TRBJ1-1, with TRBD1 matching over 9 bases. CDR3 length equals 14 residues. V lost 3 bases, J lost 1 base, and 1 base stayed unmatched. Germline V lookup: CDR1 SGDLS, CDR2 YYNGEE. This CDR3 is CASSATGGNTEAFF. The CDR3 coding sequence is TGTGCCAGCAGCGCGACAGGGGGGAACACTGAAGCTTTCTTT.

This chain connects TRBV27 to TRBJ1-6; TRBD1 agrees at 10 bases. This CDR3 has 15 amino acids. Looked up from germline, CDR1 is MNHEY and CDR2 is SMNVEV (reference sequence). V was clipped by 5 bases and J by 9 bases; unmatched bases: 7. CDR3 in amino acids: CASSPRDRGGSPLHF. CDR3 coding DNA: TGTGCCAGCAGTCCCCGGGACAGGGGTGGTTCACCCCTCCACTTT.

The rearrangement uses TRBV6-2 or TRBV6-3 and TRBJ2-7; 7 bases map to TRBD1. The CDR3 runs to 14 residues. V was clipped by 7 bases and J by 4 bases; unmatched bases: 10. Germline assignment: CDR1 MNHEY and CDR2 SVGEGT. The CDR3 reads CASTPWGQSYEQYF. CDR3 nucleotide sequence: TGTGCCAGCACCCCCTGGGGACAGTCTTACGAGCAGTACTTC.

The V call is TRBV5-1, the J call TRBJ2-2; D unresolved. V was trimmed by 0 bases and J by 4 bases, leaving 4 bases between them. In germline, CDR1 is SGHRS, CDR2 YFSETQ. The CDR3 loop spans 13 amino acids. CDR3 nucleotides: TGCGCCAGCAGCTTGGCGTCCACCGGGGAGCTGTTTTTT. Translation: CASSLASTGELFF.

The chain links TRBV7-9 to TRBJ2-3, with 13 positions matching TRBD2. The germline CDR1 and CDR2 sequences are SEHNR and FQNEAQ (reference sequence). Trimming cost V 5 bases and J 7 bases; bases outside gene matches: 6. There are 15 residues in the CDR3. The CDR3 sequence: CASSPGLAGANTQYF. As DNA, the CDR3 is TGTGCCAGCAGCCCTGGACTAGCGGGAGCGAATACGCAGTATTTT.

The V and J genes are TRBV5-6 and TRBJ2-1; D is undetermined. This CDR3 region has 12 residues. CDR1 and CDR2 (germline): SGHDT, YYEEEE. Between the trimmed V and J ends, which lost 0 bases and 9 bases, there was a span of 7 bases. CDR3 in DNA: TGTGCCAGCAGCTTGGCTTCTCGTGAGCAGTTCTTC. It encodes CASSLASREQFF.

The chain uses TRBV20-1 and TRBJ1-5; D is unresolved. The CDR3 covers 14 residues. V lost 6 bases, J lost 0 bases, and 12 bases lay in between. The germline gives CDR1 DFQATT, CDR2 SNEGSKA (reference sequence). In nucleotides, the CDR3 is TGCAGTGCCGCGGAGAGGGATAGCAATCAGCCCCAGCATTTT. Translation: CSAAERDSNQPQHF.

The count of this clonotype is one. The chain joins TRBV20-1 to TRBJ2-3, with D hard to call. CDR1 and CDR2 from the germline V gene are DFQATT and SNEGSKA (reference sequence). This CDR3 region has 12 residues. The germline V and J ends were trimmed by 4 bases and 2 bases, with 7 bases remaining between them. CDR3: CSAMDDTDTQYF. CDR3 DNA sequence: TGCAGTGCTATGGACGACACAGATACGCAGTATTTT.

V usage is TRBV28 and J usage is TRBJ1-1; no clear D. CDR3 length equals 15 residues. The germline CDR1 and CDR2 sequences are MDHEN and SYDVKM. Trimming removed 0 bases from V and 1 base from J, with 9 bases in between. The CDR3 DNA sequence: TGTGCCAGCAGTTTATGGAGGCGGAGGAACACTGAAGCTTTCTTT. It translates to CASSLWRRRNTEAFF.

The V and J genes are TRBV9 and TRBJ2-5; possibly TRBD1 for D (7 bases). V was pared by 3 bases and J by 3 bases, with 18 bases between. CDR1 and CDR2 (germline): SGDLS, YYNGEE. This CDR3 contains 16 residues. CDR3 region: CASSARQGGEKETQYF. The DNA of the CDR3 is TGTGCCAGCAGCGCCCGACAGGGAGGTGAAAAAGAGACCCAGTACTTC.

The chain is built from TRBV12-5 and TRBJ1-1; 7 nucleotides line up with TRBD1. This CDR3 spans 16 amino acids. V gave up 3 bases and J gave up 2 bases; unmatched junction bases: 9. From germline, CDR1 is LGHNT and CDR2 FRNRAP. The CDR3 nucleotides are TGTGCTAGTGGTTTCGGACAGGTCAGTACAAACACTGAAGCTTTCTTT. The encoded protein is CASGFGQVSTNTEAFF.

The gene calls are TRBV29-1 and TRBJ1-1; 9 bases line up with TRBD1. This CDR3 spans 18 amino acids. J was trimmed by 0 bases and V by 3 bases; bases with no gene match: 14. Germline CDR1 SQVTM, CDR2 ANQGSEA. DNA for the CDR3: TGCAGCGTTGAGGGGGCCCACCCGGGACAGGGACTGAACACTGAAGCTTTCTTT. It yields the protein CSVEGAHPGQGLNTEAFF.

This chain links TRBV11-2 with TRBJ2-2; TRBD1 might be the D (6 bases). The CDR3 length is 16 residues. Trimming took 6 bases from V and 3 from J, leaving 17 bases between them. CDR1 is SGHAT, CDR2 FQNNGV, per germline. The CDR3 region has the DNA TGTGCCAGCAGGATATGGGGGCGGAAAGACACCGGGGAGCTGTTTTTT. Amino acid sequence: CASRIWGRKDTGELFF.

The CDR3 region has the DNA TGTGCCAGCAGTTTAGTGGCCGGTAATCAGCCCCAGCATTTT. The encoded protein is CASSLVAGNQPQHF. The V and J genes are TRBV12-3 or TRBV12-4 and TRBJ1-5; D remains unclear. Trimming took 1 base from V and 4 from J, leaving 8 bases between them. This CDR3 has 14 residues.

This clonotype occurred once. This rearrangement joins TRBV20-1 to TRBJ1-4; 9 bases line up with TRBD1. Germline CDR1 DFQATT, CDR2 SNEGSKA (reference sequence). The V gene end was trimmed by 4 bases and the J gene end by 6 bases; junction bases not matched to a gene: 3. The CDR3 is 13 residues long. The CDR3 reads CSATTGGDEKLFF. CDR3 DNA sequence: TGCAGTGCTACGACAGGGGGTGATGAAAAACTGTTTTTT.

The chain uses TRBV27 and TRBJ2-2, with 7 bases lining up with TRBD1. Germline CDR1 is MNHEY and CDR2 is SMNVEV (reference sequence). The CDR3 runs 17 residues. The V segment lost 5 bases and the J segment 4 bases; nucleotides outside the gene matches: 13. The chain's CDR3 is CASSPYPTGPFTGELFF. CDR3 DNA sequence: TGTGCCAGCAGTCCGTATCCGACAGGGCCCTTCACCGGGGAGCTGTTTTTT.

V and J are TRBV29-1 and TRBJ1-1, with TRBD1 as a possible D gene (6 bases). V was shortened by 5 bases and J by 0 bases, with 13 bases between the two germline ends. The germline V gene encodes CDR1 SQVTM and CDR2 ANQGSEA. CDR3 length equals 14 residues. DNA for the CDR3: TGCAGCGTTAAATCCGGGACACTGAACACTGAAGCTTTCTTT. It translates to CSVKSGTLNTEAFF.

The chain is built from TRBV7-8 and TRBJ2-5, with 10 bases matching TRBD1. There are 14 residues in the CDR3. The J segment lost 4 bases and the V segment lost 5 bases, leaving 4 bases of the junction unmatched. From germline, CDR1 is SGHVS and CDR2 FQNEAQ. Here the CDR3 reads CASSRDRGVETQYF. CDR3 nucleotides: TGTGCCAGCAGCCGGGACAGGGGAGTAGAGACCCAGTACTTC.

For this clonotype: Compared with germline, one end of the junction differs, possibly owing to a read error. The chain carries TRBV7-7 and TRBJ2-1; D ambiguous. The CDR3 runs to 15 residues. The germline V gene has CDR1 SSHAT and CDR2 FNYEAQ (reference sequence). The CDR3 loop is CASSADILSYNEQFF. CDR3 DNA: TGTGCTAGCAGCGCCGACATTCTCTCCTACAATGAGCAGTTCTTC.

V usage is TRBV20-1 and J usage is TRBJ1-5, with TRBD1 identical over 7 bases. The CDR3 sequence is 14 residues long. V lost 3 bases, J lost 5 bases, and 7 bases stayed unmatched. Germline lookup yields CDR1 DFQATT and CDR2 SNEGSKA (reference sequence). In DNA, the CDR3 is TGCAGTGCTAGCGAGGGACAGACCGATCAGCCCCAGCATTTT. This translates into CSASEGQTDQPQHF.